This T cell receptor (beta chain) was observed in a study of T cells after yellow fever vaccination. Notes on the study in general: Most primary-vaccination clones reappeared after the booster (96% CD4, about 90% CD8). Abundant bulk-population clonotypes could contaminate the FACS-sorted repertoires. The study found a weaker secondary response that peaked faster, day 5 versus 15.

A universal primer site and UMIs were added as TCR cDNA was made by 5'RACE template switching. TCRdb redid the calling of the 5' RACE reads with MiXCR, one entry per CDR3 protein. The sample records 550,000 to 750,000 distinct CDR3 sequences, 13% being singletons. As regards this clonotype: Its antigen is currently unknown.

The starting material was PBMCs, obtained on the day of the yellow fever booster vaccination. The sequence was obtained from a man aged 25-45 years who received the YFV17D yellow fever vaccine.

CDR3 DNA sequence: TGTGCCAGCAAGGGGCAGGGTTCCCACAATGAGCAGTTCTTC. It specifies CASKGQGSHNEQFF. The V and J genes are TRBV6-1 and TRBJ2-1; the D gene is possibly TRBD1 (5 bases). V shed 7 bases and J shed 5 bases, with 15 bases lying between them. CDR3 length: 14 residues. Germline loops: CDR1 MNHNS, CDR2 SASEGT.